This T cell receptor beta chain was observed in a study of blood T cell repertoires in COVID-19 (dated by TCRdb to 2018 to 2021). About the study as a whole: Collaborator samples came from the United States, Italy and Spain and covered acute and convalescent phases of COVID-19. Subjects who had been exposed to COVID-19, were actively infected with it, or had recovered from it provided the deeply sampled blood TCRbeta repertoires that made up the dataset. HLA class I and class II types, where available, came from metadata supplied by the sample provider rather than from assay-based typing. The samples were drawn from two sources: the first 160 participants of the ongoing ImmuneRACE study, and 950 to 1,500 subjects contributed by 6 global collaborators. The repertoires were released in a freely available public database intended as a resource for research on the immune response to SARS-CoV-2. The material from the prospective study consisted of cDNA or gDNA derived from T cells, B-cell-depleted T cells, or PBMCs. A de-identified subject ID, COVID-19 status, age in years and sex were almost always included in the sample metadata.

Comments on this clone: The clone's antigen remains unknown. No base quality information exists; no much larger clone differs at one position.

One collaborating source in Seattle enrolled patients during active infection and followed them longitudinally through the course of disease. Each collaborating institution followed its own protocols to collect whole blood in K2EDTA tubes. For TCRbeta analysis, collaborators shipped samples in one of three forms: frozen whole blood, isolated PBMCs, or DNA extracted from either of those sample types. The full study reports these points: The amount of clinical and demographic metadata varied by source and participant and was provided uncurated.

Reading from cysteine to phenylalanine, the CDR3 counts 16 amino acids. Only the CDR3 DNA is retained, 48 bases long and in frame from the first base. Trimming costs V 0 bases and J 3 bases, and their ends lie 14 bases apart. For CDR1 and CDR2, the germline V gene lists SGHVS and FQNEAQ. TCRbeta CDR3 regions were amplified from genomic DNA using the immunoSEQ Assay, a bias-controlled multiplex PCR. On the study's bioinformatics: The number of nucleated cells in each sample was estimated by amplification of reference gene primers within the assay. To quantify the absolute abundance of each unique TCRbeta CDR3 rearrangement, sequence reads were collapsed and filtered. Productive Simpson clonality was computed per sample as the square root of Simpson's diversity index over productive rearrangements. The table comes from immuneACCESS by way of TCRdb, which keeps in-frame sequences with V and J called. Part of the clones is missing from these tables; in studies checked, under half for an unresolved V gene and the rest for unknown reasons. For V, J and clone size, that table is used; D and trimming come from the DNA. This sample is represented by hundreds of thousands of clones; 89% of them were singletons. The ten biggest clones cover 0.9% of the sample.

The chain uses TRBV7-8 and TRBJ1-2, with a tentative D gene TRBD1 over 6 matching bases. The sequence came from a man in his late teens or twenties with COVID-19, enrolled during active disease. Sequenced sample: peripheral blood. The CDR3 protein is CASSLAPTGSYYGYTF. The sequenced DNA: TGTGCCAGCAGCTTAGCCCCTACAGGGTCCTACTATGGCTACACCTTC.